This T cell receptor beta chain was sequenced in a study of CD8 T cells in Susac syndrome. Study findings and constraints: Individuals included in the TCR sequencing and HLA analysis were acknowledged by the study to be relatively few in number.

The CDR3 runs 16 residues. The ends were cut back, 4 bases at V and 3 bases at J, with 17 bases in the middle. CDR1 SGHRS and CDR2 YFSETQ come from the germline V gene. To note about this clonotype: Its target is not known.

Random hexamers were used to reverse transcribe roughly 0.45 to 1 ug of RNA. TCRdb independently ran MiXCR on the immunoSEQ multiplex PCR reads; one entry per CDR3 protein. The sample contains about 80,000 distinct CDR3 sequences, 94% of which appear only once. The V gene is TRBV5-1, the J gene TRBJ2-1; TRBD1 might be the D (7 bases). Sequenced sample: CD8+ T cells from PBMCs. This receptor was identified in a human donor in good health. CDR3 DNA sequence: TGCGCCAGCAGCGCGGGAAAAGGGGGCCTCTACAATGAGCAGTTCTTC. It specifies CASSAGKGGLYNEQFF.